The source of this TCR beta chain is a study of cytomegalovirus exposure and HLA in healthy donors. Study-wide results and limits: Most TCR beta V segments were productive about 87% or about 30% of the time in an earlier analysis. A few CMV-associated chains proved CMV antigen-specific in vitro. Upon later analysis, HLA-associated TCR beta chains proved more clonally expanded than other, equally common chains.

It was healthy bone marrow donors who served as donors. As regards this clone: Its antigen is currently unknown.

A multiplex PCR was run with 60 Vbeta primers and 13 Jbeta primers. Profiled with immunoSEQ multiplex PCR; TCRdb holds only in-frame clones, not every one. The sample lists roughly 97,000 clones; around 85% were seen once. Germline CDR1 MNHEY, CDR2 SMNVEV (reference sequence). CDR3 length: 13 amino acids. V was trimmed by 2 bases and J by 0 bases, leaving 4 bases between them. The TCR originated in a man aged 40-50 years in good health and CMV-seropositive. The gene calls are TRBV27 and TRBJ1-2; D gene uncertain. The material sequenced was PBMCs. The CDR3 is CASSLSPNYGYTF. DNA for the CDR3: TGTGCCAGCAGTTTAAGCCCTAACTATGGCTACACCTTC.